This TCR beta chain was profiled in a study of HIV-infected patients and healthy controls (TCRdb year 2014). Regarding this clonotype: Its recognized antigen is unknown. Base qualities are not recorded, but no much larger clone differs from it by a single base.

The germline V gene (reference sequence) sets CDR1 to MNHNY and CDR2 to SVGAGI. The CDR3 runs 17 residues from the cysteine to the phenylalanine. The DNA shown is the 51-base CDR3, in frame from base 1. Relative to germline, V is missing 6 bases and J is missing 2 bases, with 15 bases of the junction outside any gene match. Receptor libraries were prepared by 5' RACE. The sample was run on an Illumina MiSeq. Through fastp at Q25 and MiXCR, TCRdb rebuilt clones from the public reads, retaining in-frame beta chains. Records with the same CDR3 protein are collapsed into one entry carrying the most frequent genes and DNA. The sample has around 67,000 distinct CDR3 sequences on record, 16% of them singletons. The ten largest clones capture approximately 5% of the sample.

The chain is assembled from TRBV6-6 and TRBJ2-7; TRBD1 agrees with 8 junctional bases. Sequences were obtained from CD4+ T cells from blood. The receptor was isolated from a human donor in good health. The CDR3 here reads CASRLDRGYGTPYEQYF. The DNA sequence is given as TGTGCCAGCAGGCTCGACAGGGGCTACGGGACCCCCTACGAGCAGTACTTC.